This TCR beta chain was sequenced during a study of a mutant IDH1 vaccine in newly diagnosed glioma. Overall study context: Treated patients were roughly 62% male, approximately 40% female, mean age 40.4 years. V12 occurred at week 35 and V13 at week 47. Earlier therapy was either radiotherapy, temozolomide, or both, and most got both.

TCRdb keeps only in-frame clones here, not all; method: immunoSEQ multiplex PCR. This sample has approximately 35,000 clones; 80% to 95% occur once, and the top ten carry roughly 5%. Comments on this clone: The antigen remains undetermined.

Deletions cut 3 bases from V and 0 bases from J, with 7 bases between. The CDR3 length is 14 residues. Germline loops: CDR1 MNHEY, CDR2 SMNVEV (reference sequence). Stated time point: week 47, end of study. All doses held 300 ug of mutant IDH1 20-mer peptide, with topical imiquimod. The donors had new WHO grade 3 or 4 astrocytomas; these were IDH1-mutant and ATRX-lost. This clonotype was sampled from a middle-aged woman with glioma. Source: PBMCs, taken from a glioma patient whose treatment included an IDH1 peptide vaccine. This rearrangement joins TRBV27 to TRBJ2-3; D ambiguous. In nucleotides, the CDR3 is TGTGCCAGCAGTTTGCCCAGTAGCACAGATACGCAGTATTTT. Its protein product is CASSLPSSTDTQYF.